These 13 T cell receptor beta chains came from one sample sequenced in a study of shared clonotypes between healthy human individuals. Clones were read by immunoSEQ multiplex PCR, and TCRdb kept only the in-frame ones, dropping some. The sample shows approximately 480,000 clones, roughly 79% of them seen only once. The sequenced material came from PBMCs. These receptors all come from a woman in her thirties or forties in good health. Some clones in this sample may be carry-over from other donors' samples.

The V gene is TRBV7-9, the J gene TRBJ2-2, with a tentative D call TRBD1 (5 bases). V lost 5 bases, J lost 9 bases, and 16 bases lay in between. From germline, CDR1 is SEHNR and CDR2 FQNEAQ (reference sequence). There are 14 residues in the CDR3. The DNA for the CDR3 is TGTGCCAGCAGCGATACCGGACAACTCCGGGAGCTGTTTTTT. It codes for CASSDTGQLRELFF.

This clone showed up just a few times. The chain is built from TRBV29-1 and TRBJ1-1; D is ambiguous. From germline, CDR1 is SQVTM and CDR2 ANQGSEA. V was trimmed by 0 bases and J by 0 bases, leaving 11 bases between them. CDR3 size: 15 residues. This chain's CDR3 is CSVEDRNLMNTEAFF. Here the CDR3 DNA reads TGCAGCGTTGAAGATCGCAATCTCATGAACACTGAAGCTTTCTTT.

J is TRBJ1-1 and V is TRBV19; TRBD1 aligns across 7 bases. With 3 bases clipped from V and 6 bases from J, the junction kept 7 bases outside the gene matches. The CDR3 runs 14 residues. Germline V gene sequence: CDR1 LNHDA, CDR2 SQIVND (reference sequence). CDR3 sequence reads: CASSIDRELPEAFF. CDR3 bases: TGTGCCAGTAGTATTGACAGGGAGTTACCTGAAGCTTTCTTT.

For the CDR3, the DNA is TGCAGCGTTGACCCGGGAGGGGGCACCGGGGAGCTGTTTTTT. Its protein product is CSVDPGGGTGELFF. The rearrangement links TRBV29-1 to TRBJ2-2; 8 positions match TRBD2. The CDR3 is made up of 14 amino acids. Trimming at V came to 3 bases and at J to 4 bases, leaving 4 bases not matched to a gene. The germline CDR1 and CDR2 sequences are SQVTM and ANQGSEA.

The chain recombines TRBV5-4 with TRBJ2-3; TRBD2 aligns across 10 bases. V lost 1 base to trimming and J lost 3 bases; unmatched junction nucleotides: 2. The germline V gene has CDR1 SGHNT and CDR2 YYREEE (reference sequence). The CDR3 length is 15 residues. The CDR3 DNA reads TGTGCCAGCAGCTTGCTAGCGGGAGAAACAGATACGCAGTATTTT. It translates to CASSLLAGETDTQYF.

J is TRBJ2-3 and V is TRBV10-3; 7 bases line up with TRBD2. The V and J ends lost 10 bases and 1 base, in that order; junction bases with no gene match: 8. The CDR3 contains 14 residues. Germline values: CDR1 ENHRY, CDR2 SYGVKD. The CDR3: CATWEGPGTDTQYF. CDR3 coding DNA: TGTGCCACCTGGGAGGGCCCAGGCACAGATACGCAGTATTTT.

J is TRBJ1-2 and V is TRBV6-6, with 11 bases that match TRBD1. Germline CDR1 and CDR2: MNHNY and SVGAGI (reference sequence). The CDR3 spans 15 residues. The J segment lost 7 bases and the V segment lost 2 bases, leaving 6 bases of the junction unmatched. This CDR3 is CASSYLGQGARGYTF. The CDR3 nucleotides read TGTGCCAGCAGTTACCTTGGACAGGGGGCGCGTGGCTACACCTTC.

V usage is TRBV5-5 and J usage is TRBJ1-5; D may be TRBD1 (6 bases). The germline V gene has CDR1 SGHKS and CDR2 YYEKEE (reference sequence). Trimming pared 2 bases from V and 6 bases from J, leaving 12 bases between. The CDR3 is 14 amino acids. The CDR3 coding sequence is TGTGCCAGCAGCTTCATAGGGGGTGGTCAGCCCCAGCATTTT. Encoded protein: CASSFIGGGQPQHF.

The chain links TRBV9 to TRBJ2-3; 9 bases map to TRBD2. The CDR3 consists of 15 residues. Germline V gene data show CDR1 as SGDLS and CDR2 as YYNGEE. V shed 4 bases and J 3 bases; nucleotides not matched to a gene: 6. The CDR3 sequence: CASSNRSGRTDTQYF. For the CDR3, the DNA is TGTGCCAGCAGCAACCGTAGCGGGAGAACAGATACGCAGTATTTT.

The rearrangement uses TRBV4-1 and TRBJ1-5; a possible D gene is TRBD1 (5 bases). The CDR3 extends over 15 amino acids. CDR1 and CDR2 from the germline V gene are MGHRA and YSYEKL. The V end was cut by 3 bases, the J end by 3 bases, with 12 bases between. CDR3 coding DNA: TGCGCCAGCAGCCAGACCCTTGGGGCCAATCAGCCCCAGCATTTT. Translated: CASSQTLGANQPQHF.

The chain joins TRBV18 to TRBJ2-1, with 8 bases aligning to TRBD2. CDR1 is KGHSH and CDR2 is LQKENI in the germline V gene. The CDR3 length is 17 residues. The junction had 5 bases not matched to a gene; V was cut back by 1 base and J by 0 bases. CDR3 nucleotide sequence: TGTGCCAGCTCACCACGGCTAGCGGGTGGCTCCTACAATGAGCAGTTCTTC. Translating gives CASSPRLAGGSYNEQFF.

The CDR3 coding sequence is TGCGCCAGCAGTGAGTCGGGGGGACTAGCGGATAACGAGCAGTACTTC. Its translation: CASSESGGLADNEQYF. The rearrangement uses TRBV10-1 and TRBJ2-7; 11 bases are a match to TRBD2. In germline, CDR1 is WNHNN, CDR2 SYGVQD (reference sequence). J lost 5 bases, V lost 0 bases, and 6 bases had no gene match. This CDR3 comprises 16 residues.

The V and J genes are TRBV10-3 and TRBJ2-7; 11 bases are shared with TRBD2. Germline CDR1 is ENHRY and CDR2 is SYGVKD. J lost 2 bases, V lost 3 bases, and 9 bases had no gene match. The CDR3 is 17 amino acids. The CDR3 here is CAISEVMGLAATYEQYF. DNA of the CDR3: TGTGCCATCAGTGAAGTGATGGGACTAGCGGCCACCTACGAGCAGTACTTC.